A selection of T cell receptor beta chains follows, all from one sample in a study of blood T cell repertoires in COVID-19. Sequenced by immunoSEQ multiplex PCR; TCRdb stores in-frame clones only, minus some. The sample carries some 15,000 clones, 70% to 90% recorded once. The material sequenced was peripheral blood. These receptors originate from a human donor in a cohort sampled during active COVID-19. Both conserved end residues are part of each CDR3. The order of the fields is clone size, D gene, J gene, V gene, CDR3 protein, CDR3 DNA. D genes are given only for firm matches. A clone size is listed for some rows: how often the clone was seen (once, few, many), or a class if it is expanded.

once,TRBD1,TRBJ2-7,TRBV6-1,CASSEVQGAREQYF,TGTGCCAGCAGTGAAGTACAGGGGGCGCGTGAGCAGTACTTC
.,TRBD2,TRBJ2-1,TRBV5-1,CASSTGLAGVDEQFF,TGCGCCAGCAGCACGGGACTAGCGGGAGTCGATGAGCAGTTCTTC
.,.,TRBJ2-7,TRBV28,CASSFAYEQYF,TGTGCCAGCAGTTTCGCCTACGAGCAGTACTTC
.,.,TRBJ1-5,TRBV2,CASSDAGYSNQPQHF,TGTGCCAGCAGTGATGCAGGGTATAGCAATCAGCCCCAGCATTTT
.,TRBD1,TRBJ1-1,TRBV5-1,CASRGQGVRNTEAFF,TGCGCCAGCAGAGGCCAGGGGGTCCGGAACACTGAAGCTTTCTTT
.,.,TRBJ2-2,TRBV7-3,CASSLTQGPSTGELFF,TGTGCCAGCAGCTTAACGCAGGGCCCAAGCACCGGGGAGCTGTTTTTT
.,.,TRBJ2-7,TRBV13,CASGRTSYEQYF,TGTGCCAGCGGGAGGACGTCCTACGAGCAGTACTTC
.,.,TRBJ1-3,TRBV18,CASSPLVVGGQGGNTIYF,TGTGCCAGCTCACCCCTGGTCGTCGGGGGGCAAGGTGGAAACACCATATATTTT
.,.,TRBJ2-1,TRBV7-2,CASSLAVENEQFF,TGTGCCAGCAGCTTGGCGGTCGAGAATGAGCAGTTCTTC
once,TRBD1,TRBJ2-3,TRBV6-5,CASRFGQGVTDTQYF,TGTGCCAGCAGATTTGGACAGGGAGTCACAGATACGCAGTATTTT
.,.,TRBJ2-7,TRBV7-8,CASSLPGRPVPEQYF,TGTGCCAGCAGCTTACCCGGGAGACCCGTTCCCGAGCAGTACTTC
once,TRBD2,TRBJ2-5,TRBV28,CASSPTSGVQETQYF,TGTGCCAGCAGTCCGACTAGCGGGGTCCAAGAGACCCAGTACTTC
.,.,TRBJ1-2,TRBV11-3,CASSIDDRTNYGYTF,TGTGCCAGCAGCATCGACGACAGGACTAACTATGGCTACACCTTC
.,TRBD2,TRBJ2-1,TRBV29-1,CSVGGTSGSYNEQFF,TGCAGCGTGGGAGGGACTAGCGGGAGCTACAATGAGCAGTTCTTC
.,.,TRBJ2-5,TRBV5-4,CASSLESETQYF,TGTGCCAGCAGCTTGGAATCGGAGACCCAGTACTTC
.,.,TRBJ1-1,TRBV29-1,CSAERAGGAFF,TGCAGCGCCGAACGGGCCGGGGGAGCTTTCTTT
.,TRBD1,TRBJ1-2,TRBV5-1,CASSNSGTGDGYTF,TGCGCCAGCAGCAACTCCGGGACAGGGGATGGCTACACCTTC
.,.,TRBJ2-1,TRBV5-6,CASSLSGMNEQFF,TGTGCCAGCAGCTTGTCAGGCATGAATGAGCAGTTCTTC
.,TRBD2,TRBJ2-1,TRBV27,CASSFRREGPGGEQFF,TGTGCCAGCAGTTTTCGGCGGGAGGGCCCGGGAGGTGAGCAGTTCTTC
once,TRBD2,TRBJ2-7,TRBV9,CASSVGPGGTYEQYF,TGTGCCAGCAGCGTAGGCCCGGGAGGAACCTACGAGCAGTACTTC
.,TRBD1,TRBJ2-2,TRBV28,CASSTGTGSGELFF,TGTGCCAGCAGTACCGGGACAGGGTCCGGGGAGCTGTTTTTT
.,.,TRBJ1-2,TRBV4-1,CASSQLGDYGYTF,TGCGCCAGCAGCCAACTAGGGGACTATGGCTACACCTTC
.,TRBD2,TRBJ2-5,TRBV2,CASSELAGTQYF,TGTGCCAGCAGTGAACTAGCGGGGACCCAGTACTTC
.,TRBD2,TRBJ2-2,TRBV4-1,CASSQAMPGGRAGELFF,TGCGCCAGCAGCCAAGCCATGCCTGGCGGGAGGGCCGGGGAGCTGTTTTTT
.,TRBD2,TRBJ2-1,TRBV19,CASSILRTRTSGHTNEQFF,TGTGCCAGTAGTATCCTCCGGACTAGGACCAGTGGCCATACCAATGAGCAGTTCTTC
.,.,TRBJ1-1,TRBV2,CASSGQGNTEAFF,TGTGCCAGCAGTGGGCAGGGGAACACTGAAGCTTTCTTT
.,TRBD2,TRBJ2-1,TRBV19,CASREIAGGTYNEQFF,TGTGCCAGTAGGGAAATAGCGGGAGGCACTTACAATGAGCAGTTCTTC
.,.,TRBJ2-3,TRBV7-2,CASSLNTIPDTQYF,TGTGCCAGCAGCCTTAACACCATTCCAGATACGCAGTATTTT